Listed here is a single T cell receptor (beta chain). The data originate from a study of shared T cell receptors in the human thymus. TCRdb's copy holds only in-frame clones and misses some; the assay was immunoSEQ multiplex PCR. Of over 450,000 clones in the sample, 75% to 80% were seen once. The CDR3 runs 14 residues. The germline CDR1 and CDR2 sequences are MNHEY and SMNVEV (reference sequence). V dropped 8 bases and J dropped 0 bases, with 14 bases sitting between them. This same sample was also taken into another study, of human thymus T cells. As reported in that work: During corrective heart surgery, resections were taken, and the thymus tissue came from them. V and J gene usage appeared biased in thymic and blood repertoires. Reports from related research described highly overlapping thymic repertoires among unrelated individuals.

Sequencing was done on a sample of thymocytes. The chain employs TRBV27 and TRBJ2-7, with D perhaps TRBD2 (6 bases). This receptor was obtained from a boy under three years old with a congenital heart defect. Here the CDR3 DNA reads TGTGCCAGCTTTGCGGGAACCCCCTCCTACGAGCAGTACTTC. It yields the protein CASFAGTPSYEQYF.